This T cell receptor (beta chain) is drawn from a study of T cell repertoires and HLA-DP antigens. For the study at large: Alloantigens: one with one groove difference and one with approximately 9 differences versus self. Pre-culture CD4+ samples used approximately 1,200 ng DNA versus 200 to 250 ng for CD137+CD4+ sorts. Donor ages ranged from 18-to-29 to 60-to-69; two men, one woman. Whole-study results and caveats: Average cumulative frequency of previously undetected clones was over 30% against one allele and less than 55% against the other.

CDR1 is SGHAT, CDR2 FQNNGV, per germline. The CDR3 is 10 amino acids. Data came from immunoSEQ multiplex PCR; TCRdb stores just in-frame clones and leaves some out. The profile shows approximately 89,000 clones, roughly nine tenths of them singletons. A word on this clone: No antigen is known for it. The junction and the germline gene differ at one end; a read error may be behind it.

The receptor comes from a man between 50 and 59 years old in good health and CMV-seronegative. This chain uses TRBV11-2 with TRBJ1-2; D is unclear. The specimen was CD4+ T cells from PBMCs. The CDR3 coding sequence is TGTGCCAGCAGCTCCTATGACTACACCTTC. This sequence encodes CASSSYDYTF.